The clone carrying this TCR beta chain occurred a few times. The record originates from a study of early T cells in non-severe SARS-CoV-2 infection. TCRdb re-derived calls from the 5' RACE reads in MiXCR, one entry per CDR3 protein. The sample lists some 64,000 distinct CDR3 sequences; around 13% were seen once. Trimming removed 0 bases at V and 5 bases at J, with 15 bases between. Germline CDR1 is LGHDT and CDR2 is YNNKEL (reference sequence). The CDR3 runs 16 residues. This clonotype originated in an adult who was a healthcare worker with PCR-confirmed SARS-CoV-2 infection or an uninfected control (not recorded which). The sample comprised whole blood. V usage is TRBV3-1 and J usage is TRBJ2-3; D might be TRBD2 (6 bases). CDR3 residues: CASSQDPAGWGDTQYF. CDR3 sequence (DNA): TGTGCCAGCAGCCAAGACCCCGCGGGGTGGGGAGATACGCAGTATTTT.